A single sample is the source of the 19 T cell receptor beta chains below, sequenced in a study of graft-versus-host responses after intestinal transplantation. TCRdb's table, derived via immunoSEQ multiplex PCR, lists solely in-frame clones and lacks some. The profile shows about 59,000 clones, around 92% of them singletons. Their recognized antigens are unknown. The sequences come from unstimulated CD4+ T cells sorted from spleen or lymph node cells, collected before transplant. The receptors derive from a human donor who was the organ donor for an intestinal transplant.

As concerns this clone: Distinct nucleotide sequences in the sample also encode this CDR3. The rearrangement uses TRBV4-3 and TRBJ1-1, with TRBD1 matching 7 bases. The CDR3 contains 15 residues. The V and J ends lost 0 bases and 3 bases, in that order; junction bases with no gene match: 4. Looked up from germline, CDR1 is LGHNA and CDR2 is YSLEER. The CDR3 is CASSQDPGGDTEAFF. CDR3 bases: TGCGCCAGCAGCCAAGACCCAGGGGGAGACACTGAAGCTTTCTTT.

The chain has TRBV5-1 and TRBJ2-5; D might be TRBD1 or TRBD2, each matching 5 bases. Trimming removed 2 bases at V and 5 bases at J, with 13 bases between. This CDR3 contains 14 residues. Germline V lookup: CDR1 SGHRS, CDR2 YFSETQ. The CDR3: CASSLGWGGETQYF. The CDR3 region has the DNA TGCGCCAGCAGCTTAGGATGGGGCGGGGAGACCCAGTACTTC.

This rearrangement joins TRBV6-6 to TRBJ2-5; D uncertain. Germline lookup yields CDR1 MNHNY and CDR2 SVGAGI (reference sequence). V was cut by 8 bases and J by 5 bases, with 15 bases left in between. This CDR3 is 13 amino acids long. This chain's CDR3 is CASAVGIGETQYF. CDR3 nucleotides: TGTGCCAGCGCCGTCGGTATAGGTGAGACCCAGTACTTC.

The gene calls are TRBV5-4 and TRBJ2-7; 9 bases are a match to TRBD1. After removal of 3 bases from V and 5 bases from J, the junction contained 6 bases not matched to a gene. The CDR3 contains 14 residues. Germline CDR1 reads SGHNT; CDR2 reads YYREEE (reference sequence). In DNA, the CDR3 is TGTGCCAGCAGCTCTGGTGGGACAGGGAACGAGCAGTACTTC. Translation gives CASSSGGTGNEQYF.

The chain combines TRBV7-9 with TRBJ1-2, with D maybe TRBD1 (5 bases). The germline gives CDR1 SEHNR, CDR2 FQNEAQ (reference sequence). This CDR3 comprises 14 residues. Trimming took 5 bases from V and 4 from J, leaving 14 bases between them. In DNA form, the CDR3 reads TGTGCCAGCAGCCGAGACAGCCACCTCTATGGCTACACCTTC. Translation: CASSRDSHLYGYTF. The full variable domain, in which reference TRBV7-9 and TRBJ1-2 provide the parts outside the CDR3, is DTGVSQNPRHKITKRGQNVTFRCDPISEHNRLYWYRQTLGQGPEFLTYFQNEAQLEKSRLLSDRFSAERPKGSFSTLEIQRTEQGDSAMYLCASSRDSHLYGYTFGSGTRLTVV.

The V gene is TRBV6-6, the J gene TRBJ1-1; TRBD1 matches 9 bases. The V and J ends lost 0 bases and 8 bases, in that order; junction bases with no gene match: 10. This CDR3 region has 16 residues. Germline values: CDR1 MNHNY, CDR2 SVGAGI (reference sequence). CDR3 in DNA: TGTGCCAGCAGTTACTCGATAGGGACAGGGAGAAGGGAAGCTTTCTTT. Amino acid sequence: CASSYSIGTGRREAFF.

V gene TRBV5-3 combines with J gene TRBJ1-6, with a possible D match to TRBD1 (5 bases). TRBV5-3 is designated an ORF whose function remains uncertain. The length of the CDR3 is 14 residues. The V end lost 4 bases, the J end lost 7 bases, and 12 bases lay between the germline ends. The CDR3 sequence is CARSPGQGNSPLHF. The CDR3, as DNA: TGTGCCAGAAGCCCCGGGCAGGGAAATTCACCCCTCCACTTT.

This chain links TRBV4-2 with TRBJ2-3, with no clear D. V shed 0 bases and J shed 0 bases, with 4 bases lying between them. CDR1 is LGHNA and CDR2 is YNFKEQ in the germline V gene. The CDR3 totals 14 residues. The CDR3 spells CASSQDLSTDTQYF. CDR3 nucleotide sequence: TGTGCCAGCAGCCAAGACCTGAGCACAGATACGCAGTATTTT.

This rearrangement joins TRBV5-1 to TRBJ2-7; the match to TRBD2 covers 12 bases. The CDR3 has 16 residues. Losses at the gene ends were 0 bases for V and 0 bases for J; bases not matched to a gene: 1. Germline V lookup: CDR1 SGHRS, CDR2 YFSETQ. CDR3 sequence (DNA): TGCGCCAGCAGCTTGGCTAGCGGGGGGGCCTCCTACGAGCAGTACTTC. Its protein product is CASSLASGGASYEQYF.

The chain's CDR3 is CASSPQTSNTEAFF. The CDR3 region has the DNA TGTGCCAGCTCACCTCAAACTTCGAACACTGAAGCTTTCTTT. This chain connects TRBV18 to TRBJ1-1; D remains ambiguous. The V and J ends lost 3 bases and 1 base respectively, with 9 bases between them. The CDR3 contains 14 residues. Germline CDR1 is KGHSH and CDR2 is LQKENI.

The chain uses TRBV10-1 and TRBJ1-2; D gene ambiguous. The CDR3 runs to 13 residues. Germline V gene data show CDR1 as WNHNN and CDR2 as SYGVQD (reference sequence). Deletions cut 5 bases from V and 6 bases from J, with 13 bases between. This CDR3 reads CASSRDGRDGYTF. The CDR3 nucleotides are TGCGCCAGCAGTCGAGACGGGCGAGATGGCTACACCTTC.

The rearrangement links TRBV2 to TRBJ2-1, with D possibly matching TRBD1 (5 bases). This CDR3 has 15 amino acids. Germline CDR1 SNHLY, CDR2 FYNNEI. The V end lost 4 bases, the J end lost 5 bases, and 15 bases lay between the germline ends. The CDR3 loop is CASSAERQNNNEQFF. The CDR3 nucleotides are TGTGCCAGCAGTGCTGAGCGACAGAATAACAATGAGCAGTTCTTC.

This clone has just a few counts. The chain uses TRBV5-8 and TRBJ2-3; tentative D call: TRBD1 (6 bases). There are 15 residues in the CDR3. V was shortened by 1 base and J by 4 bases, with 13 bases between the two germline ends. CDR1 is SGHTS and CDR2 is YDEGEE in the germline V gene. DNA of the CDR3: TGTGCCAGCAGCTTGCGTACAGGGTACTCAGATACGCAGTATTTT. This encodes CASSLRTGYSDTQYF.

This CDR3 is CATSLGGGSYEQYF. In nucleotides, the CDR3 is TGTGCCACCAGTCTAGGGGGAGGATCCTACGAGCAGTACTTC. The chain combines TRBV15 with TRBJ2-7, with D perhaps TRBD1 or TRBD2 (6 bases each). The V end was cut by 6 bases, the J end by 1 base, with 13 bases between. The CDR3 covers 14 residues. The germline V gene has CDR1 LNHNV and CDR2 YYDKDF (reference sequence).

The rearrangement uses TRBV6-1 and TRBJ1-1, with D unresolved. Trimming pared 2 bases from V and 3 bases from J, leaving 13 bases between. This CDR3 is built from 15 residues. CDR1 and CDR2 (germline): MNHNS, SASEGT. CDR3 coding DNA: TGTGCCAGCAGTGAATTGAGGTCGGGGTACACTGAAGCTTTCTTT. Encoded protein: CASSELRSGYTEAFF.

This chain joins TRBV30 and TRBJ2-5; the match to TRBD2 covers 10 bases. The J call may be mistaken, given a closer DNA end match to TRBJ2-7. CDR1 and CDR2 from the germline V gene are GTSNPN and SVGIG (reference sequence). This CDR3 is 13 amino acids long. For the CDR3, the DNA is TGTGCCTGGAGTAGCGGGGGGGCTTACGAGCAGTACTTC. Protein product: CAWSSGGAYEQYF.

V usage is TRBV6-6 and J usage is TRBJ1-5; a weak D match, TRBD1 (6 bases). Germline CDR1 MNHNY, CDR2 SVGAGI (reference sequence). V was pared by 6 bases and J by 6 bases, with 15 bases between. The CDR3 is 14 residues long. The CDR3 reads CASRYGGQSQPQHF. CDR3 nucleotides: TGTGCCAGCAGATATGGGGGGCAGAGTCAGCCCCAGCATTTT.

CDR3 amino acids: CASSLGVGLLPYEQYF. The CDR3 DNA reads TGTGCCAGCAGCTTAGGGGTGGGCTTACTCCCCTACGAGCAGTACTTC. This sequence joins TRBV7-2 and TRBJ2-7; D uncertain. There are 16 residues in the CDR3. Between the trimmed V and J ends, which lost 1 base and 2 bases, there was a span of 15 bases. The germline V gene encodes CDR1 SGHTA and CDR2 FQGNSA.

The V call is TRBV4-3, the J call TRBJ1-4; TRBD1 might be the D (6 bases). Trimming took off 0 bases at V and 7 bases at J, with 15 bases between the two ends. This CDR3 is 16 amino acids long. Per germline, CDR1 LGHNA and CDR2 YSLEER. The CDR3 spells CASSQDRQGNSEKLFF. The CDR3 coding sequence is TGCGCCAGCAGCCAAGATCGTCAGGGGAACAGTGAAAAACTGTTTTTT.